This TCR beta chain emerged from a study of blood T cells in healthy people across ages. CDR3 size: 13 residues. Germline loops: CDR1 MNHNS, CDR2 SASEGT. V gave up 7 bases and J gave up 3 bases, with 12 bases separating them. Alongside a J-beta primer mix, a sample-barcoded 5' primer served in a second PCR lasting 7 to 11 cycles. TCRdb independently ran MiXCR on the 5' RACE reads; one entry per CDR3 protein. The table lists over 600,000 distinct CDR3 sequences, roughly 21% of them singletons, with more than 3% in the top ten. The receptor was derived from a man between 70 and 80 years old in good health. The sequenced material came from blood. The J gene is TRBJ2-5, the V gene TRBV6-1; the D gene is possibly TRBD1 (6 bases). Here the CDR3 reads CASTRTAEETQYF. The DNA for the CDR3 is TGTGCCAGCACCCGGACAGCCGAAGAGACCCAGTACTTC.